The source of this T cell receptor beta chain is a study of blood T cell repertoires in COVID-19. Original processing notes: Using reference gene primer amplification, nucleated cell counts were estimated. Using immunoSEQ multiplex PCR, the repertoire was profiled, and TCRdb retains in-frame clones only, with some absent. The V and J calls and the clone size are those of that table, but D and trimming were determined from the DNA. The sample shows a few hundred thousand clones, around 84% of them seen only once. Residents of around 24 US areas, aged roughly 18 to 89 years, made up the participants. With 4 bases clipped from V and 3 bases from J, the junction kept 6 bases outside the gene matches. CDR1 is SGHNT, CDR2 YYREEE, per germline (reference sequence). The length of the CDR3 is 17 residues.

The chain links TRBV5-4 to TRBJ2-3; 15 bases match TRBD2. The specimen was PBMCs or T cells enriched from blood (not recorded which). This sequence originates from a woman aged 18-29 years who had recovered from COVID-19. The CDR3 nucleotides read TGTGCCAGCAGCCGGGGACTAGCGGGGGGAGGGACAGATACGCAGTATTTT. This encodes CASSRGLAGGGTDTQYF.